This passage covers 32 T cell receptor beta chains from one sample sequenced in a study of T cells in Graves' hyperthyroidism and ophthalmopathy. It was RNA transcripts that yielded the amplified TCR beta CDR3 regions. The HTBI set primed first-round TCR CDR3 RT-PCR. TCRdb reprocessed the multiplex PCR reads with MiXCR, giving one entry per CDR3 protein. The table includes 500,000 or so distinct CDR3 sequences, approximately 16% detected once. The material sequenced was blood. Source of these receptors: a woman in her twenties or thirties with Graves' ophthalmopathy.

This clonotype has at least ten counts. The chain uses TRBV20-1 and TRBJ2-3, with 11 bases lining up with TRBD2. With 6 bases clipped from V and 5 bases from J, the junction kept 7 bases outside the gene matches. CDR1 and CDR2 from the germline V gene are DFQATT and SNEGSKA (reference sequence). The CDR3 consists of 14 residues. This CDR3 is CSAGLAGGRDTQYF. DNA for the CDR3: TGCAGTGCAGGACTAGCGGGTGGTCGAGATACGCAGTATTTT.

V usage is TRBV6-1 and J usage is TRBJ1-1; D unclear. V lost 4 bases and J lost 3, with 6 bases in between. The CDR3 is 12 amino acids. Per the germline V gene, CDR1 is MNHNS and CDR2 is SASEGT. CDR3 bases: TGTGCCAGCAGTGCTCAGTACACTGAAGCTTTCTTT. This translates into CASSAQYTEAFF.

CDR3 loop: CASSLMGGRQSDTQYF. The CDR3 DNA reads as TGTGCCAGCAGCTTAATGGGGGGGAGGCAGAGCGATACGCAGTATTTT. The chain is built from TRBV7-3 and TRBJ2-3; 7 positions agree with TRBD2. With 1 base clipped from V and 6 bases from J, the junction kept 10 bases outside the gene matches. Germline V lookup: CDR1 SGHTA, CDR2 FQGTGA. This CDR3 region has 16 residues.

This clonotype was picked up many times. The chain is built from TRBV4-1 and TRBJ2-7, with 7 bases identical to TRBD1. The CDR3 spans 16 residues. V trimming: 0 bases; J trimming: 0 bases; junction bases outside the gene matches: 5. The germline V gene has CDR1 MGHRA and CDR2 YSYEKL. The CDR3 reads CASSQDGWDSSYEQYF. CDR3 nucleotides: TGCGCCAGCAGCCAAGATGGGTGGGACAGCTCCTACGAGCAGTACTTC.

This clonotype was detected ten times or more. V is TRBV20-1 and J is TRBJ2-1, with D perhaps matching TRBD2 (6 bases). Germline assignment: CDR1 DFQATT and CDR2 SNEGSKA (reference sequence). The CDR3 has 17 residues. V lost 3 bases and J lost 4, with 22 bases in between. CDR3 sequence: CSASVGDGGRGYNEQFF. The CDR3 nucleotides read TGCAGTGCTAGCGTTGGGGATGGAGGGAGAGGGTACAATGAGCAGTTCTTC.

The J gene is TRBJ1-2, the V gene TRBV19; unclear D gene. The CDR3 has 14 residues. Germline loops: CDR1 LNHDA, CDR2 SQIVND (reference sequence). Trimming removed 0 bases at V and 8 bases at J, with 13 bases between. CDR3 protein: CASSIDALPGGYTF. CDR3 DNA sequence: TGTGCCAGTAGTATAGACGCCCTCCCGGGAGGCTACACCTTC. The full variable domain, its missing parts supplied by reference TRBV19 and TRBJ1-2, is DGGITQSPKYLFRKEGQNVTLSCEQNLNHDAMYWYRQDPGQGLRLIYYSQIVNDFQKGDIAEGYSVSREKKESFPLTVTSAQKNPTAFYLCASSIDALPGGYTFGSGTRLTVV.

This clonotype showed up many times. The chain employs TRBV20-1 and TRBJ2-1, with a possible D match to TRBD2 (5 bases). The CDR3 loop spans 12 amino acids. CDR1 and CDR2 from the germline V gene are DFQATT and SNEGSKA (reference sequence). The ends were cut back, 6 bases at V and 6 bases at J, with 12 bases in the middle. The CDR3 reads CSAGSRGNEQFF. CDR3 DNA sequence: TGCAGTGCGGGGAGCCGGGGCAATGAGCAGTTCTTC.

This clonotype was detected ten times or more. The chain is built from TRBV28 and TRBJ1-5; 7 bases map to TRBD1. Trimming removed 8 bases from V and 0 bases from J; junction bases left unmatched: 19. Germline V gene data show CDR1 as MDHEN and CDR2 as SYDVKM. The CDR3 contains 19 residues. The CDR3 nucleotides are TGTGCCAGCCTCAAAGGAGGGGGCGGATCGCGGTATAGCAATCAGCCCCAGCATTTT. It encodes CASLKGGGGSRYSNQPQHF. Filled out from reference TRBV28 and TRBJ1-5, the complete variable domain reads DVKVTQSSRYLVKRTGEKVFLECVQDMDHENMFWYRQDPGLGLRLIYFSYDVKMKEKGDIPEGYSVSREKKERFSLILESASTNQTSMYLCASLKGGGGSRYSNQPQHFGDGTRLSIL.

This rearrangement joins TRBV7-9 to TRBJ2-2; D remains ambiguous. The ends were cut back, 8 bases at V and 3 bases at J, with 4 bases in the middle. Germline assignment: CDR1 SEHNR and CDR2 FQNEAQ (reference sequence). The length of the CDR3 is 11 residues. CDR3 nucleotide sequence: TGTGCCAGCGAAGACACCGGGGAGCTGTTTTTT. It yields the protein CASEDTGELFF. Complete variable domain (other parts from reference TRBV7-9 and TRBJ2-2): DTGVSQNPRHKITKRGQNVTFRCDPISEHNRLYWYRQTLGQGPEFLTYFQNEAQLEKSRLLSDRFSAERPKGSFSTLEIQRTEQGDSAMYLCASEDTGELFFGEGSRLTVL.

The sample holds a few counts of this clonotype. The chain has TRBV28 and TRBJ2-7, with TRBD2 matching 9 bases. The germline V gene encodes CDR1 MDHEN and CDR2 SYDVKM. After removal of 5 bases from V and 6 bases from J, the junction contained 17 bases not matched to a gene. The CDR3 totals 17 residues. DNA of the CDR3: TGTGCCAGCAGTCTAGCGGGAATATCACAGGGATCCCTCGAGCAGTACTTC. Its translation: CASSLAGISQGSLEQYF.

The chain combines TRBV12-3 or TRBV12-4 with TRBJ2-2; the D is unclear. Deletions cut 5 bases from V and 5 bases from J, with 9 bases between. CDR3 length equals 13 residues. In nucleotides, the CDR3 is TGTGCCAGCAGTATCACCGGGACCGGGGAGCTGTTTTTT. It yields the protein CASSITGTGELFF.

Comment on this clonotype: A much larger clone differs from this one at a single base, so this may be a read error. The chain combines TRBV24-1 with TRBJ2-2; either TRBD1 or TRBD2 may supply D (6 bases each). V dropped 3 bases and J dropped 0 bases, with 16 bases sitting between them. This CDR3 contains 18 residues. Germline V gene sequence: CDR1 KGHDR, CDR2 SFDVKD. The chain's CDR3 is CATSDAGTWGANTGELFF. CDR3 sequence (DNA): TGTGCCACCAGTGATGCGGGGACATGGGGCGCGAACACCGGGGAGCTGTTTTTT.

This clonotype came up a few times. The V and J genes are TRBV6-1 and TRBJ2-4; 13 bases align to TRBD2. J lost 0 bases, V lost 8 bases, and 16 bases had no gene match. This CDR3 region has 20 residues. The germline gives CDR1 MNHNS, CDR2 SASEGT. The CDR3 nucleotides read TGTGCCAGCGCCACTACGACCGGGACTAGCGGGACGCTAGCCAAAAACATTCAGTACTTC. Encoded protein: CASATTTGTSGTLAKNIQYF.

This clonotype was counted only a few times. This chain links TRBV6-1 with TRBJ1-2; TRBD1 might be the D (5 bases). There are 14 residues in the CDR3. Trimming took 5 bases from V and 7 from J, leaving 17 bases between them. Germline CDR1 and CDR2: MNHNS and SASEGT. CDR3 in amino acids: CASSWVGGSGGYTF. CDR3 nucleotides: TGTGCCAGCAGTTGGGTCGGGGGGTCTGGTGGCTACACCTTC.

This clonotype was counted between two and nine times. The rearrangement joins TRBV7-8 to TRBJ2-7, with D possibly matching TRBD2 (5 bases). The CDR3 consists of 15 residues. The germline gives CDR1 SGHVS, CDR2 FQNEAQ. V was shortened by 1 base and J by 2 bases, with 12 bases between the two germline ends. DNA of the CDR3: TGTGCCAGCAGCTTAGTCGCCCAGCGGACCTACGAGCAGTACTTC. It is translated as CASSLVAQRTYEQYF.

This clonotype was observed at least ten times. CDR3 region: CASSQEILWTSGSPYEQYF. CDR3 DNA sequence: TGTGCCAGCAGTCAAGAAATCCTCTGGACTAGCGGGAGTCCCTACGAGCAGTACTTC. This chain connects TRBV28 to TRBJ2-7; 13 bases map to TRBD2. V gave up 5 bases and J gave up 2 bases; unmatched junction bases: 15. The CDR3 spans 19 residues. The germline V gene encodes CDR1 MDHEN and CDR2 SYDVKM.

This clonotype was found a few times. The CDR3 nucleotides are TGCGCCAGCAGTCACGGGACCGAAGAGACCCAGTACTTC. This sequence encodes CASSHGTEETQYF. This chain connects TRBV4-1 to TRBJ2-5, with D perhaps given as TRBD1 or TRBD2 (5 bases each). With 6 bases removed from V and 3 bases from J, the gap between germline ends came to 11 bases. The V gene's germline CDR1 is MGHRA and CDR2 YSYEKL. The CDR3 has 13 residues.

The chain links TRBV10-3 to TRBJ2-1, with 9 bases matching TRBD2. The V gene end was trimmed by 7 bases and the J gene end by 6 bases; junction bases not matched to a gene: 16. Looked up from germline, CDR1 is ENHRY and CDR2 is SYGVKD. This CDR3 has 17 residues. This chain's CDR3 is CAINQVGAGGPRNEQFF. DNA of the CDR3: TGTGCCATCAACCAAGTAGGGGCGGGAGGGCCGCGCAATGAGCAGTTCTTC.

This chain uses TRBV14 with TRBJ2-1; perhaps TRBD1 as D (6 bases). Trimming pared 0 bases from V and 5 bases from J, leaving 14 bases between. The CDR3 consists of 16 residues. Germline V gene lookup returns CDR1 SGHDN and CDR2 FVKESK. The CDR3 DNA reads TGTGCCAGCAGCCAAGACTGGGGGCGAATAAACAATGAGCAGTTCTTC. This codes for CASSQDWGRINNEQFF.

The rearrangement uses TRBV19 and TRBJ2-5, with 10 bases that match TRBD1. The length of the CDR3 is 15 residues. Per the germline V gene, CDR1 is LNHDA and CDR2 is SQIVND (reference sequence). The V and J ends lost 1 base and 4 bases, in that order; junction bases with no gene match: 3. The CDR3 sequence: CASSIGTGGGETQYF. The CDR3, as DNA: TGTGCCAGTAGTATAGGGACAGGGGGAGGAGAGACCCAGTACTTC.

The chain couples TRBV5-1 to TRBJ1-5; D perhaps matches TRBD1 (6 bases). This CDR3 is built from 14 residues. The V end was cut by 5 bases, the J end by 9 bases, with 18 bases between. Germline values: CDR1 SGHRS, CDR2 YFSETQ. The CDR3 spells CASSGGDPGLPQHF. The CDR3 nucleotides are TGCGCCAGCAGTGGGGGCGATCCGGGACTGCCCCAGCATTTT.

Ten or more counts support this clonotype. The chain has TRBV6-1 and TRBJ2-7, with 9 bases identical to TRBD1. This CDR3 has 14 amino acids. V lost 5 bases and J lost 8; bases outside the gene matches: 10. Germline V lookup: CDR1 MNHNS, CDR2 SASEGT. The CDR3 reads CASSYGGNRGQQYF. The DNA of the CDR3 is TGTGCCAGCAGTTATGGGGGAAACAGGGGGCAGCAGTACTTC.

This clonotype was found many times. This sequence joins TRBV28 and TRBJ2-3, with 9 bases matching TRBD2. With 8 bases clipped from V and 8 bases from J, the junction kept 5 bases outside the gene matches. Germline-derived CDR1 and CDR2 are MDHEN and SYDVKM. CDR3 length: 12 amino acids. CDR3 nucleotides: TGTGCCAGCGGCTTTAGCGGGAGTACGCAGTATTTT. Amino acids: CASGFSGSTQYF.

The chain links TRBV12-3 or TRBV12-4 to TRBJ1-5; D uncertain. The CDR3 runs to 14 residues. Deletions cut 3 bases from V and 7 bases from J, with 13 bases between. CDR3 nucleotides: TGTGCCAGCAGTTTCTCGGGGTATGGCCAGCCCCAGCATTTT. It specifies CASSFSGYGQPQHF.

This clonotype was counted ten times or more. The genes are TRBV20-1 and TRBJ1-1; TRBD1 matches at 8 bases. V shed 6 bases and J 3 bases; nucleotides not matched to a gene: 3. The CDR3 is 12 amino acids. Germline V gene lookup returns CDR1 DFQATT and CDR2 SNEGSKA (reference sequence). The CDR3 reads CSAPDRDTEAFF. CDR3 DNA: TGCAGTGCCCCGGACAGGGACACTGAAGCTTTCTTT.

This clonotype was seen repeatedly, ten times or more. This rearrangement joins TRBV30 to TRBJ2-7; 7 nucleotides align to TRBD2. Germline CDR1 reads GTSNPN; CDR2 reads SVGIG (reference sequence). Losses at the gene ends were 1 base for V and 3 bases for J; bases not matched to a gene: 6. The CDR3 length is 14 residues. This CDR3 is CAWSGASGYYEQYF. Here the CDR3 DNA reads TGTGCCTGGAGTGGGGCTAGCGGATACTACGAGCAGTACTTC.

The CDR3 sequence: CSVRTGIYEQYF. The CDR3 bases are TGCAGCGTTCGTACAGGGATCTACGAGCAGTACTTC. V is TRBV29-1 and J is TRBJ2-7, with D possibly TRBD1 on 6 matching bases. The CDR3 extends over 12 amino acids. Germline values: CDR1 SQVTM, CDR2 ANQGSEA. Trimming took off 5 bases at V and 3 bases at J, with 11 bases between the two ends.

CDR3 amino acids: CSARLDRGADTQYF. CDR3 in DNA: TGCAGTGCTAGGCTGGACAGGGGGGCAGATACGCAGTATTTT. This chain joins TRBV20-1 and TRBJ2-3, with 10 bases that match TRBD1. Germline-derived CDR1 and CDR2 are DFQATT and SNEGSKA (reference sequence). V shed 3 bases and J 4 bases; nucleotides not matched to a gene: 4. The CDR3 is made up of 14 amino acids.

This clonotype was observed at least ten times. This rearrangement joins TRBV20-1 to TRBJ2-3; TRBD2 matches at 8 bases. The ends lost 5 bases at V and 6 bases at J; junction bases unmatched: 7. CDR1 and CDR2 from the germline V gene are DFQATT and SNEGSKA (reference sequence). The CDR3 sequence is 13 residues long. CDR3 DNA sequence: TGCAGTGCTGACGGGAGGGAGAGGGATACGCAGTATTTT. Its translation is CSADGRERDTQYF.

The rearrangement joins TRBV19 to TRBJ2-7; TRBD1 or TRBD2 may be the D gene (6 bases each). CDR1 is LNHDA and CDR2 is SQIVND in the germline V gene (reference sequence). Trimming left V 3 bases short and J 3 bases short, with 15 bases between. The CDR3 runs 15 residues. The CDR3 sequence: CASSMWGAMVYEQYF. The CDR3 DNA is TGTGCCAGTAGTATGTGGGGGGCGATGGTCTACGAGCAGTACTTC.

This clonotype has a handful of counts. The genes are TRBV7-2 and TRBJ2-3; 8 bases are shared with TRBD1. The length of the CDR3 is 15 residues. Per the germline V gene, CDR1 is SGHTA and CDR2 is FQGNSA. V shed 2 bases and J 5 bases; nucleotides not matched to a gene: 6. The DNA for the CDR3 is TGTGCCAGCAGCTTATCGGGGACAGGATTAGATACGCAGTATTTT. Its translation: CASSLSGTGLDTQYF.

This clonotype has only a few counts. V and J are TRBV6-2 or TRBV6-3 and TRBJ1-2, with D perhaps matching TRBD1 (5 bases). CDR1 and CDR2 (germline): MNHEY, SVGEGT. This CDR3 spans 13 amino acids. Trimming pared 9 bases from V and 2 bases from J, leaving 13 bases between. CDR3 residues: CASSRDANYGYTF. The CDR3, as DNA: TGTGCCAGTTCCCGGGACGCAAACTATGGCTACACCTTC.